The 20 T cell receptor beta chains reported below all come from one sample, sequenced in a study of beta chain features in type 1 diabetes. Study results and caveats: Moderate yet significant TCRB CDR3 shortening was seen in Type 1 diabetes patients in all four CD4+ subsets.

No antigen has been assigned to these receptors. The isolated RNA, all of it, was reverse transcribed, so expressed TCRB transcripts were what got sequenced. Sequencing was performed with immunoSEQ multiplex PCR; in TCRdb, only in-frame clones are kept and a portion is missing. The sample records around 160,000 clones, about 63% being singletons. Sequencing used naive CD4+ T cells from blood. The receptors shown here come from a man under 40 with type 1 diabetes.

The gene calls are TRBV25-1 and TRBJ1-5; possibly TRBD1 for D (5 bases). CDR1 and CDR2 from the germline V gene are MGHDK and SYGVNS. V was trimmed by 6 bases and J by 5 bases, leaving 11 bases between them. The length of the CDR3 is 13 residues. CDR3 sequence (DNA): TGTGCCAGCAGCACGGGGACGGATCAGCCCCAGCATTTT. Translating it yields CASSTGTDQPQHF.

V gene TRBV9 combines with J gene TRBJ1-2, with a possible D match to TRBD1 (6 bases). V lost 0 bases and J 6 bases, leaving 12 bases between the germline ends. The CDR3 loop spans 14 amino acids. CDR1 SGDLS and CDR2 YYNGEE come from the germline V gene. The CDR3 loop is CASSVDGRGDGYTF. The CDR3 DNA follows: TGTGCCAGCAGCGTAGATGGCAGGGGAGATGGCTACACCTTC.

This clone was counted a single time. V usage is TRBV7-9 and J usage is TRBJ2-7, with unresolved D. Germline V gene lookup returns CDR1 SEHNR and CDR2 FQNEAQ (reference sequence). Trimming took off 6 bases at V and 0 bases at J, with 24 bases between the two ends. The CDR3 contains 18 residues. For the CDR3, the DNA is TGTGCCAGCAGAGTCGCCCATGGTTTCAGTGGAAGCTCCTACGAGCAGTACTTC. The encoded protein is CASRVAHGFSGSSYEQYF.

The gene calls are TRBV9 and TRBJ2-7; D not resolved. Trimming cost V 6 bases and J 3 bases, with 10 bases left between them. The CDR3 is made up of 12 amino acids. Germline CDR1 and CDR2: SGDLS and YYNGEE. CDR3 loop: CASTYIFYEQYF. The CDR3 nucleotides are TGTGCCAGCACATACATCTTCTACGAGCAGTACTTC.

The V gene is TRBV2, the J gene TRBJ1-2, with D maybe TRBD1 (5 bases). Germline V gene data show CDR1 as SNHLY and CDR2 as FYNNEI. The CDR3 has 11 amino acids. V was trimmed by 6 bases and J by 13 bases, leaving 15 bases between them. CDR3 in amino acids: CASRDTVRATF. In nucleotides, the CDR3 is TGTGCCAGCAGGGACACCGTCAGAGCCACCTTC.

This clone was picked up a small number of times. The V and J genes are TRBV6-5 and TRBJ2-5; D uncertain. The germline CDR1 and CDR2 sequences are MNHEY and SVGAGI. The CDR3 covers 13 residues. The germline V and J ends were trimmed by 0 bases and 4 bases, with 6 bases remaining between them. This CDR3 reads CASSYSRRETQYF. CDR3 in DNA: TGTGCCAGCAGTTACTCGCGAAGAGAGACCCAGTACTTC.

This clone has more than one count but fewer than ten. The chain uses TRBV9 and TRBJ2-1, with 8 bases that match TRBD1. CDR3 length: 15 amino acids. Germline CDR1 SGDLS, CDR2 YYNGEE. The junction had 8 bases not matched to a gene; V was cut back by 0 bases and J by 9 bases. For the CDR3, the DNA is TGTGCCAGCAGCGTAGAAGGACAGGGCTTGCGTGAGCAGTTCTTC. Protein product: CASSVEGQGLREQFF.

The J gene is TRBJ2-3, the V gene TRBV4-1, with a weak D call TRBD1 (6 bases). V gave up 0 bases and J gave up 3 bases, with 16 bases separating them. Germline V gene sequence: CDR1 MGHRA, CDR2 YSYEKL. This CDR3 spans 17 amino acids. CDR3 region: CASSQERPGARTDTQYF. The DNA for the CDR3 is TGCGCCAGCAGCCAAGAACGTCCAGGGGCAAGGACAGATACGCAGTATTTT.

The V call is TRBV10-3, the J call TRBJ2-7; D perhaps matches TRBD1 (6 bases). Germline V gives CDR1 ENHRY, CDR2 SYGVKD. This CDR3 spans 15 amino acids. V was cut by 3 bases and J by 7 bases, with 19 bases left in between. CDR3: CAISDRNGQTGEQYF. The DNA of the CDR3 is TGTGCCATCAGTGACCGAAATGGACAGACTGGAGAGCAGTACTTC.

V usage is TRBV30 and J usage is TRBJ2-5; 12 positions agree with TRBD1. Germline-derived CDR1 and CDR2 are GTSNPN and SVGIG (reference sequence). This CDR3 is 15 amino acids long. V was pared by 3 bases and J by 5 bases, with 7 bases of the junction left unmatched. The CDR3 sequence: CAWSAGQGARETQYF. CDR3 DNA: TGTGCCTGGAGCGCGGGACAGGGGGCCCGGGAGACCCAGTACTTC.

About this clone itself: Other DNA variants within this sample encode the same CDR3. The chain has TRBV10-3 and TRBJ2-7; D gene ambiguous. V gave up 3 bases and J gave up 1 base, with 4 bases separating them. This CDR3 comprises 12 residues. Germline loops: CDR1 ENHRY, CDR2 SYGVKD. This CDR3 is CAISEGSYEQYF. The DNA for the CDR3 is TGTGCCATCAGTGAAGGGTCCTACGAGCAGTACTTC.

V is TRBV5-1 and J is TRBJ2-3, with 7 bases identical to TRBD1. CDR1 SGHRS and CDR2 YFSETQ come from the germline V gene. V lost 2 bases, J lost 5 bases, and 8 bases stayed unmatched. This CDR3 comprises 15 residues. The chain's CDR3 is CASSLGQAFEDTQYF. The CDR3 bases are TGCGCCAGCAGCTTAGGACAGGCCTTTGAAGATACGCAGTATTTT.

The rearrangement joins TRBV2 to TRBJ1-1, with a tentative D call TRBD1 (6 bases). This CDR3 is built from 14 residues. Germline CDR1 and CDR2: SNHLY and FYNNEI. Trimming pared 8 bases from V and 5 bases from J, leaving 18 bases between. The CDR3 is CASLAQGLETEAFF. DNA of the CDR3: TGTGCCAGCCTCGCTCAGGGGCTGGAAACTGAAGCTTTCTTT.

The CDR3 here is CAWSVFADTQYF. The CDR3 bases are TGTGCCTGGAGTGTATTTGCAGATACGCAGTATTTT. The chain joins TRBV30 to TRBJ2-3, with D unclear. The CDR3 covers 12 residues. Germline CDR1 and CDR2: GTSNPN and SVGIG (reference sequence). Trimming took off 0 bases at V and 4 bases at J, with 5 bases between the two ends.

V gene TRBV7-9 combines with J gene TRBJ2-3; D possibly matches TRBD1 or TRBD2 (5 bases each). The CDR3 is 16 residues long. The germline gives CDR1 SEHNR, CDR2 FQNEAQ (reference sequence). V was pared by 8 bases and J by 2 bases, with 20 bases between. The CDR3, as DNA: TGTGCCAGCGTCCCCAAGAGGGTACAGGACACAGATACGCAGTATTTT. Its protein product is CASVPKRVQDTDTQYF.

This clone occurred a few times. The rearrangement links TRBV25-1 to TRBJ1-6; D is undetermined. The V end lost 3 bases, the J end lost 6 bases, and 12 bases lay between the germline ends. The CDR3 is 15 amino acids. Per germline, CDR1 MGHDK and CDR2 SYGVNS. The CDR3 sequence is CASSESVGSNSPLHF. In nucleotides, the CDR3 is TGTGCCAGCAGTGAGTCGGTCGGCAGTAATTCACCCCTCCACTTT.

The chain employs TRBV29-1 and TRBJ2-5; 7 bases align to TRBD2. Trimming cost V 4 bases and J 1 base; bases outside gene matches: 3. From germline, CDR1 is SQVTM and CDR2 ANQGSEA. The CDR3 extends over 13 amino acids. CDR3 region: CSVGRGIQETQYF. CDR3 sequence (DNA): TGCAGCGTTGGGCGGGGGATCCAAGAGACCCAGTACTTC.

The chain couples TRBV6-6 to TRBJ2-5; the match to TRBD1 covers 9 bases. The CDR3 runs to 14 residues. V lost 6 bases, J lost 2 bases, and 4 bases stayed unmatched. CDR1 is MNHNY, CDR2 SVGAGI, per germline (reference sequence). This chain's CDR3 is CASRFDRGQETQYF. The CDR3 DNA reads as TGTGCCAGCAGATTCGACAGGGGGCAAGAGACCCAGTACTTC.

As DNA, the CDR3 is TGCGCCAGCAGCTCCGGACAGGATTACGAGCAGTACTTC. It encodes CASSSGQDYEQYF. The chain links TRBV5-1 to TRBJ2-7; 7 nucleotides align to TRBD1. CDR3 length: 13 residues. Looked up from germline, CDR1 is SGHRS and CDR2 is YFSETQ. The V and J ends lost 3 bases and 4 bases, in that order; junction bases with no gene match: 4.

V gene TRBV27 combines with J gene TRBJ1-1, with TRBD1 identical over 8 bases. Trimming at V came to 10 bases and at J to 5 bases, leaving 12 bases not matched to a gene. CDR3 length equals 14 residues. CDR1 is MNHEY and CDR2 is SMNVEV in the germline V gene (reference sequence). The CDR3 DNA reads TGTGCCACTCGTAGCAGGGGGCTTTTTACTGAAGCTTTCTTT. This translates into CATRSRGLFTEAFF.